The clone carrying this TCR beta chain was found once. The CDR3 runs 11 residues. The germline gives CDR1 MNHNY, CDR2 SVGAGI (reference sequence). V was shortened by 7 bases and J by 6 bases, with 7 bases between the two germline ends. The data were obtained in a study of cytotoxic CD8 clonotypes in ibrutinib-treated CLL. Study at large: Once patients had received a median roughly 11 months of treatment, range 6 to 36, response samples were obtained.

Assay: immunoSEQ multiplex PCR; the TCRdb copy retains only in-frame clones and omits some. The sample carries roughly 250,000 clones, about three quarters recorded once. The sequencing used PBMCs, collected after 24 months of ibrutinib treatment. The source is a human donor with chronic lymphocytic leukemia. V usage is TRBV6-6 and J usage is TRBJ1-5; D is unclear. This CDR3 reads CASNVGQPQHF. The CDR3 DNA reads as TGTGCCAGCAACGTAGGTCAGCCCCAGCATTTT.